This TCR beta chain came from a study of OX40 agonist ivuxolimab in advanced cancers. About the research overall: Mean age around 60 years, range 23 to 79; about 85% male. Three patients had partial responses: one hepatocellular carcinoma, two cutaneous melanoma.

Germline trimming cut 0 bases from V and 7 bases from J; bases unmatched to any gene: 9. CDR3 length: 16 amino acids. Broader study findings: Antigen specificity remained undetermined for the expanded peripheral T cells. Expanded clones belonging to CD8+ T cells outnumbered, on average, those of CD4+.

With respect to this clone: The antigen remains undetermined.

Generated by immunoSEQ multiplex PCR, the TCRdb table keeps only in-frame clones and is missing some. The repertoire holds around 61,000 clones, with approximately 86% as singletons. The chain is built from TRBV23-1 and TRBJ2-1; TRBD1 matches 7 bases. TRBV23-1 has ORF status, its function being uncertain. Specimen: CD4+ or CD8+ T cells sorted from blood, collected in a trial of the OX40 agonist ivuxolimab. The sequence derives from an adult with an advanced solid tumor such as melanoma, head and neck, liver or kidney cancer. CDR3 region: CASSQSQGETGNEQFF. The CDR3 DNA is TGCGCCAGCAGTCAATCCCAGGGGGAGACAGGGAATGAGCAGTTCTTC.